The 10 T cell receptor beta chains listed next were all sequenced from one sample in a study of neurological immune-mediated disorders. As to time point: longitudinal time-point 2. TCRdb re-called the 5' RACE reads through MiXCR, storing one row per CDR3 protein. The top ten hold 5% of the sample, which has tens of thousands of distinct CDR3 sequences, approximately 13% seen once. The sequencing input was PBMCs. All receptors come from a female donor with HTLV-1-associated myelopathy (HAM/TSP).

This clonotype was recorded many times. CDR3 sequence: CASSISETGELFF. Here the CDR3 DNA reads TGCGCCAGCAGCATTAGTGAGACCGGGGAGCTGTTTTTT. This rearrangement joins TRBV5-1 to TRBJ2-2, with unresolved D. Trimming shortened V by 4 bases and J by 5 bases, and 9 bases separated the two germline ends. CDR1 and CDR2 from the germline V gene are SGHRS and YFSETQ. The CDR3 loop spans 13 amino acids.

This clonotype was detected ten times or more. The V and J genes are TRBV7-9 and TRBJ2-4; 7 bases agree with TRBD2. Trimming cost V 5 bases and J 5 bases; bases outside gene matches: 18. Germline CDR1 SEHNR, CDR2 FQNEAQ (reference sequence). The CDR3 spans 18 residues. CDR3 nucleotide sequence: TGTGCCAGCAGCCCTAGGGTCGGCGGGGGTGACCCCGAAAACATTCAGTACTTC. This translates into CASSPRVGGGDPENIQYF. Drawing the rest from reference TRBV7-9 and TRBJ2-4, the complete variable domain is DTGVSQNPRHKITKRGQNVTFRCDPISEHNRLYWYRQTLGQGPEFLTYFQNEAQLEKSRLLSDRFSAERPKGSFSTLEIQRTEQGDSAMYLCASSPRVGGGDPENIQYFGAGTRLSVL.

This clonotype was recorded many times. The chain combines TRBV20-1 with TRBJ2-1; 14 positions agree with TRBD2. V lost 3 bases, J lost 0 bases, and 7 bases stayed unmatched. The CDR3 is made up of 18 amino acids. Germline CDR1 DFQATT, CDR2 SNEGSKA (reference sequence). The CDR3 reads CSASPTSGGGSSYNEQFF. DNA of the CDR3: TGCAGTGCTAGCCCGACTAGCGGGGGGGGGAGCTCCTACAATGAGCAGTTCTTC.

In its sample, this clonotype was seen a few times. The rearrangement joins TRBV15 to TRBJ2-1, with 7 bases aligning to TRBD1. The germline V gene encodes CDR1 LNHNV and CDR2 YYDKDF (reference sequence). The CDR3 is 13 amino acids. The CDR3 is CATANHRGNKQFF. CDR3 coding DNA: TGTGCTACCGCGAATCACAGGGGAAATAAGCAGTTCTTC.

This clonotype was recorded at least ten times. This chain links TRBV14 with TRBJ2-2; D possibly matches TRBD1 or TRBD2 (5 bases each). The germline CDR1 and CDR2 sequences are SGHDN and FVKESK. Trimming left V 1 base short and J 3 bases short, with 9 bases between. The CDR3 totals 15 residues. As DNA, the CDR3 is TGTGCCAGCAGCCAAGCTGGGACGGACACCGGGGAGCTGTTTTTT. It yields the protein CASSQAGTDTGELFF. Variable domain in full (rest from reference TRBV14 and TRBJ2-2): EAGVTQFPSHSVIEKGQTVTLRCDPISGHDNLYWYRRVMGKEIKFLLHFVKESKQDESGMPNNRFLAERTGGTYSTLKVQPAELEDSGVYFCASSQAGTDTGELFFGEGSRLTVL.

This clonotype was observed at least ten times. The chain is built from TRBV7-2 and TRBJ2-4; 9 bases agree with TRBD1. CDR1 and CDR2 from the germline V gene are SGHTA and FQGNSA. This CDR3 is built from 16 residues. Trimming cost V 4 bases and J 1 base; bases outside gene matches: 5. The chain's CDR3 is CASSSWTGEAKNIQYF. The CDR3, as DNA: TGTGCCAGCAGCTCGTGGACAGGGGAGGCCAAAAACATTCAGTACTTC.

This clonotype was observed many times. The rearrangement joins TRBV5-1 to TRBJ2-3; weak D call: TRBD2 (6 bases). Germline V gene lookup returns CDR1 SGHRS and CDR2 YFSETQ. CDR3 size: 14 residues. V was shortened by 4 bases and J by 4 bases, with 13 bases between the two germline ends. CDR3 bases: TGCGCCAGCAGCCGAGAGGGAGGTCCAGATACGCAGTATTTT. Protein: CASSREGGPDTQYF.

This clonotype was counted many times. One end of the junction is discordant with germline, which a read error may explain. The chain combines TRBV5-6 with TRBJ2-1, with 9 nucleotides matching TRBD2. Germline V CDR1 and CDR2: SGHDT, YYEEEE. The CDR3 is 15 amino acids. CDR3 loop: CASSRSRTSALSTTF. The CDR3 DNA is TGTGCCAGCAGCCGTTCCCGGACTAGCGCCTTATCGACGACCTTC. The full variable domain, with the rest looked up from reference TRBV5-6 and TRBJ2-1, is DAGVTQSPTHLIKTRGQQVTLRCSPKSGHDTVSWYQQALGQGPQFIFQYYEEEERQRGNFPDRFSGHQFPNYSSELNVNALLLGDSALYLCASSRSRTSALSTTFGPGTRLTVL.

This clonotype has ten or more counts. The chain employs TRBV7-7 and TRBJ2-1; the match to TRBD1 covers 7 bases. CDR1 and CDR2 (germline): SSHAT, FNYEAQ (reference sequence). With 0 bases clipped from V and 8 bases from J, the junction kept 1 base outside the gene matches. The CDR3 runs to 13 residues. The CDR3 sequence is CASSLAGGDEQFF. As DNA, the CDR3 is TGTGCCAGCAGCTTAGCAGGGGGCGATGAGCAGTTCTTC.

This clonotype was detected ten times or more. The chain employs TRBV6-4 and TRBJ1-5, with D uncertain. Germline CDR1 MRHNA, CDR2 SNTAGT. This CDR3 has 15 amino acids. The V end was cut by 0 bases, the J end by 13 bases, with 19 bases between. In nucleotides, the CDR3 is TGTGCCAGCAGTGACTCGCCTGATTGCCTCGGGCTTCAGCATTTT. It yields the protein CASSDSPDCLGLQHF.